These 8 T cell receptor beta chains share one sample of origin, sequenced in a study of T cell responses to AZD1222 COVID-19 vaccine. Clones were read by immunoSEQ multiplex PCR, and TCRdb kept only the in-frame ones, dropping some. The sample records some 150,000 clones, under 95% being singletons. The source was peripheral blood, collected 28 days after the second AZD1222 dose. The receptors shown here come from an adult who received the AZD1222 COVID-19 vaccine.

The CDR3 DNA reads as TGCGCCAGCAGCCAGACTACAGGTTTTGCTGAAGCTTTCTTT. Its translation: CASSQTTGFAEAFF. The chain joins TRBV4-3 to TRBJ1-1; D perhaps matches TRBD1 (5 bases). The V and J ends lost 3 bases and 6 bases respectively, with 14 bases between them. Germline CDR1 reads LGHNA; CDR2 reads YSLEER. The CDR3 covers 14 residues.

The V and J genes are TRBV19 and TRBJ2-3; the D call may be TRBD1 or TRBD2 (5 bases each). This CDR3 has 14 residues. Per germline, CDR1 LNHDA and CDR2 SQIVND (reference sequence). Trimming left V 7 bases short and J 2 bases short, with 13 bases between. The CDR3: CASTLGRVTDTQYF. The CDR3 DNA reads TGTGCCAGTACCCTGGGGCGGGTCACAGATACGCAGTATTTT.

This chain joins TRBV11-2 and TRBJ2-5; 8 bases are shared with TRBD1. Germline loops: CDR1 SGHAT, CDR2 FQNNGV. This CDR3 is 13 amino acids long. V trimming: 4 bases; J trimming: 4 bases; junction bases outside the gene matches: 2. CDR3 bases: TGTGCCAGCAGCTGGACAGGGACAGAGACCCAGTACTTC. Amino acids: CASSWTGTETQYF.

This chain links TRBV7-3 with TRBJ1-1, with D unclear. Germline values: CDR1 SGHTA, CDR2 FQGTGA. The CDR3 has 14 amino acids. Deletions cut 3 bases from V and 0 bases from J, with 8 bases between. The CDR3 DNA reads TGTGCCAGCAGCTTCTCAGCTCTGAACACTGAAGCTTTCTTT. Amino acids: CASSFSALNTEAFF.

The chain is built from TRBV27 and TRBJ2-1; 9 bases line up with TRBD2. The length of the CDR3 is 16 residues. Germline loops: CDR1 MNHEY, CDR2 SMNVEV (reference sequence). V shed 3 bases, J shed 1 base, and the junction held 4 bases outside the gene matches. The CDR3 here is CASSLKSGRSYNEQFF. CDR3 in DNA: TGTGCCAGCAGTTTGAAAAGCGGGAGGTCCTACAATGAGCAGTTCTTC.

The chain has TRBV28 and TRBJ2-1; 10 nucleotides line up with TRBD2. The V segment lost 8 bases and the J segment 5 bases; nucleotides outside the gene matches: 9. Germline V lookup: CDR1 MDHEN, CDR2 SYDVKM. The CDR3 has 15 amino acids. This chain's CDR3 is CASRGASGSNNEQFF. The CDR3 DNA is TGTGCCAGCCGCGGGGCTAGCGGGAGCAACAATGAGCAGTTCTTC.

The V gene is TRBV28, the J gene TRBJ1-4, with 9 positions matching TRBD1. V shed 2 bases and J 6 bases; nucleotides not matched to a gene: 4. From germline, CDR1 is MDHEN and CDR2 SYDVKM. CDR3 length: 15 amino acids. The CDR3 is CASSLGGQGDEKLFF. The CDR3 region has the DNA TGTGCCAGCAGTTTAGGGGGACAGGGAGATGAAAAACTGTTTTTT.

The chain employs TRBV30 and TRBJ1-5, with a weak D call TRBD1 (5 bases). The CDR3 extends over 15 amino acids. The V and J ends lost 0 bases and 4 bases respectively, with 13 bases between them. The germline V gene encodes CDR1 GTSNPN and CDR2 SVGIG (reference sequence). CDR3 sequence (DNA): TGTGCCTGGAGTGTTACTTGGGGGAATAATCAGCCCCAGCATTTT. Encoded protein: CAWSVTWGNNQPQHF.